These 8 T cell receptor beta chains were all obtained from the same sample, sequenced in a study of shared clonotypes between healthy human individuals. Assay: immunoSEQ multiplex PCR; the TCRdb copy retains only in-frame clones and omits some. The table has about 1.1 million clones, roughly 77% seen once; the top ten hold 0.89%. The sequenced material came from memory CD4+ T cells from PBMCs. Subset reported: CD45RA-negative fraction. The receptors derive from a man in his late teens or twenties in good health. Some clones in this sample may be carry-over from other donors' samples.

The CDR3 DNA reads as TGTGCCAGCAGCCAGTTCGGGGACAGGGCTTATAGCAATCAGCCCCAGCATTTT. Its protein product is CASSQFGDRAYSNQPQHF. The chain is built from TRBV4-2 and TRBJ1-5; 9 nucleotides agree with TRBD1. The CDR3 contains 18 residues. Germline values: CDR1 LGHNA, CDR2 YNFKEQ. With 3 bases clipped from V and 0 bases from J, the junction kept 9 bases outside the gene matches.

For this clone: A read error may be the cause here, since a much bigger clone is one base away. Other DNA sequences in the sample encode the same CDR3. This chain connects TRBV4-1 to TRBJ2-7, with TRBD2 as a possible D gene (6 bases). Germline CDR1 MGHRA, CDR2 YSYEKL. The CDR3 is made up of 20 amino acids. As DNA, the CDR3 is TGCGCCAGTAGCCAAGTCGGACGACCCTGGGGCCAGCGGGCGACCTACGAGCAGTACTTC. Translating it yields CASSQVGRPWGQRATYEQYF.

The chain couples TRBV19 to TRBJ1-5; no clear D gene. The CDR3 is 10 amino acids. V shed 7 bases and J shed 7 bases, with 5 bases lying between them. The V gene's germline CDR1 is LNHDA and CDR2 SQIVND (reference sequence). The CDR3 region has the DNA TGTGCCAGTACAGGACAGCCCCAGCATTTT. Its protein product is CASTGQPQHF.

This chain joins TRBV7-2 and TRBJ2-7; a weak D match, TRBD2 (5 bases). Germline CDR1 and CDR2: SGHTA and FQGNSA. V was pared by 3 bases and J by 0 bases, with 12 bases between. The CDR3 runs 15 residues. The DNA for the CDR3 is TGTGCCAGCAGCTTTCTCGGGATTGCCTCCTACGAGCAGTACTTC. Its protein product is CASSFLGIASYEQYF. The whole variable domain, remainder taken from reference TRBV7-2 and TRBJ2-7, is GAGVSQSPSNKVTEKGKDVELRCDPISGHTALYWYRQSLGQGLEFLIYFQGNSAPDKSGLPSDRFSAERTGGSVSTLTIQRTQQEDSAVYLCASSFLGIASYEQYFGPGTRLTVT.

This clone occurred many times. The J gene is TRBJ2-1, the V gene TRBV7-9; 10 positions match TRBD2. The CDR3 is made up of 16 amino acids. CDR1 and CDR2 from the germline V gene are SEHNR and FQNEAQ (reference sequence). With 4 bases clipped from V and 10 bases from J, the junction kept 13 bases outside the gene matches. CDR3 region: CASSSLAGASAVEQFF. The CDR3 nucleotides read TGTGCCAGCAGCTCTCTAGCGGGAGCCTCGGCAGTGGAGCAGTTCTTC.

Ten or more counts support this clone. The CDR3 protein is CASSLAGEGELFF. The CDR3 DNA reads TGTGCCAGCAGCTTAGCGGGGGAAGGGGAGCTGTTTTTT. The J gene is TRBJ2-2, the V gene TRBV7-9; either TRBD1 or TRBD2 may supply D (5 bases each). The CDR3 consists of 13 residues. With 0 bases removed from V and 8 bases from J, the gap between germline ends came to 7 bases. Germline CDR1 and CDR2: SEHNR and FQNEAQ (reference sequence).

The chain recombines TRBV6-5 with TRBJ1-5; D gene ambiguous. The CDR3 contains 14 residues. The germline V gene encodes CDR1 MNHEY and CDR2 SVGAGI. Deletions cut 5 bases from V and 1 base from J, with 9 bases between. In nucleotides, the CDR3 is TGTGCCAGCAGTAAACTTGGAAGCAATCAGCCCCAGCATTTT. Residues: CASSKLGSNQPQHF.

This clone was seen just once. The genes are TRBV11-2 and TRBJ1-2; D is ambiguous. The CDR3 covers 14 residues. Trimming stripped 6 bases from V and 3 bases from J, with 14 bases between. The V gene's germline CDR1 is SGHAT and CDR2 FQNNGV. CDR3 sequence reads: CASSAGYSDYGYTF. As DNA, the CDR3 is TGTGCCAGCAGTGCGGGTTATAGCGACTATGGCTACACCTTC.